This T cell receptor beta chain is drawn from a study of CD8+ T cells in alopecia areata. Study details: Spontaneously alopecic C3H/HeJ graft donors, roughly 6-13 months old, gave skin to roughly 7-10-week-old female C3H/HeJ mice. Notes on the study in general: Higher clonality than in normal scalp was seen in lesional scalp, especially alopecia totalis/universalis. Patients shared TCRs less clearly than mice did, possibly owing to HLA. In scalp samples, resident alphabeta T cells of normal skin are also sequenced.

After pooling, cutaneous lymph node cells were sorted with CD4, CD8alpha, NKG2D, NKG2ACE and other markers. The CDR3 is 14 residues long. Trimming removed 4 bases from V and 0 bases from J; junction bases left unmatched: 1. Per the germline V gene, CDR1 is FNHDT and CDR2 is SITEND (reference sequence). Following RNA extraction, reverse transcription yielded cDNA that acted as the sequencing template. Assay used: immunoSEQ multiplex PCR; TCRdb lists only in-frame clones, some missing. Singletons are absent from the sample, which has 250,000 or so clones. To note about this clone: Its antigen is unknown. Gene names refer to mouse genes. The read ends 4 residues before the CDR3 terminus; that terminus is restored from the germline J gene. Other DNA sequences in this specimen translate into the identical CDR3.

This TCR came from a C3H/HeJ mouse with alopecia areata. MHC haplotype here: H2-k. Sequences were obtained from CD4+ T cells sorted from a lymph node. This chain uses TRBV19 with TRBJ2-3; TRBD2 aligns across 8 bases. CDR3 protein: CASSLGGSAETLYF. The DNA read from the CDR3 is TGTGCCAGCAGTCTGGGGGGCAGTGCAGAA.